The sequence of this T cell receptor beta chain was determined in a study of regulatory T cells in long-lasting Graves disease. The time point is: persistent/refractory GD, antithyroid drugs over 5 years with positive TRAb. With RNA extracted from PBMCs as input, the TCR library was made. According to the study, TCR beta libraries were built with iRepertoire HTBI primers and CDR3-region Arm-PCR. In TCRdb, the multiplex PCR reads were re-called with MiXCR into one record per CDR3 protein. This sample has approximately 400,000 distinct CDR3 sequences, with roughly 24% found just once. The CDR3 runs to 16 residues. V gave up 1 base and J gave up 1 base; unmatched junction bases: 5.

Sequences were derived from peripheral blood mononuclear cells (PBMCs), sampled when the disease was refractory, from a patient treated with antithyroid drugs. This sequence was found in a woman aged 40 to 50 with Graves disease. The genes are TRBV12-3 or TRBV12-4 and TRBJ2-3; TRBD1 aligns across 7 bases. The CDR3 loop reads CASSLGRGSGTDTQYF. The CDR3 DNA reads as TGTGCCAGCAGTTTAGGCAGGGGGTCGGGCACAGATACGCAGTATTTT.